Listed here is a single T cell receptor (beta chain). This record belongs to a study of blood T cells in healthy people across ages. A second about 7 to 12 cycle PCR used barcoded and J-beta primers. TCRdb itself ran the 5' RACE reads through MiXCR, one entry per CDR3 protein. The table shows over a million distinct CDR3 sequences, with roughly 64% occurring only once. In terms of origin and age, donors were healthy Caucasian individuals from Russia aged roughly 6 to 95. The sequenced sample was blood. The clonotype originates from a man aged 18 to 30 in good health.

The CDR3 coding sequence is TGTGCCAGCAGCTCTATGGGAGGTACTACCTCTGGAAACACCATATATTTT. Translating it yields CASSSMGGTTSGNTIYF. V gene TRBV7-2 combines with J gene TRBJ1-3; no clear D gene. Per germline, CDR1 SGHTA and CDR2 FQGNSA. This CDR3 comprises 17 residues. Trimming shortened V by 4 bases and J by 0 bases, and 16 bases separated the two germline ends.